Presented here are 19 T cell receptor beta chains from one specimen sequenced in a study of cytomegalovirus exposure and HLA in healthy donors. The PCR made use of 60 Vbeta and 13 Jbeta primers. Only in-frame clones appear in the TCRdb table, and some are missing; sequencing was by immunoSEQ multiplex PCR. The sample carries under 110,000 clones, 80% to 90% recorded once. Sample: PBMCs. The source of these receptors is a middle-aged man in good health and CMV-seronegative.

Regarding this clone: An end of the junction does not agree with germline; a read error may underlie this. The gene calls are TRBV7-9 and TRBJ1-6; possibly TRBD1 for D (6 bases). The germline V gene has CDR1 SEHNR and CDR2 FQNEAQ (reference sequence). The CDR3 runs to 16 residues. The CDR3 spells CSSSRTLTGNNSPLHF. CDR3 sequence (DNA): TGTTCCAGCAGCCGAACCCTGACAGGAAATAATTCACCCCTCCACTTT.

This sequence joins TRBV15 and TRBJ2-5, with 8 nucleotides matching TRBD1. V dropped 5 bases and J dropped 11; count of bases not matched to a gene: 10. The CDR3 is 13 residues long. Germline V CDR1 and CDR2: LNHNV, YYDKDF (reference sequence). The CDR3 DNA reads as TGTGCCACCAGCCGCGACAGGGGTCGGGAGCAGTACTTC. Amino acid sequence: CATSRDRGREQYF.

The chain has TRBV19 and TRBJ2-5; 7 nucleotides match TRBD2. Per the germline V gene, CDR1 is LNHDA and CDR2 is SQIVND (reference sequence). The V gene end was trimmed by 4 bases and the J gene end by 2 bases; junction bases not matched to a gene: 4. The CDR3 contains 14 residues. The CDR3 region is CASSKRGGQETQYF. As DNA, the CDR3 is TGTGCCAGTAGTAAGCGGGGAGGACAAGAGACCCAGTACTTC.

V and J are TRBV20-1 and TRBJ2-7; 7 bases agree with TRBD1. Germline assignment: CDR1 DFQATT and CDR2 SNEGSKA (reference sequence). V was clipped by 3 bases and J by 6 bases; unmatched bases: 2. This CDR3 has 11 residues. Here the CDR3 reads CSARGDSEQYF. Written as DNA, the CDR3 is TGCAGTGCTAGGGGGGACAGCGAGCAGTACTTC.

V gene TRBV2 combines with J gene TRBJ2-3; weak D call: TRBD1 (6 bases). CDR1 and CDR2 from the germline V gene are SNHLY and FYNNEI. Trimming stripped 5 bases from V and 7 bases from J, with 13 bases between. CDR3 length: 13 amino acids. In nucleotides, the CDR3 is TGTGCCAGCAGTCAGGGGAAGGCAAATACGCAGTATTTT. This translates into CASSQGKANTQYF.

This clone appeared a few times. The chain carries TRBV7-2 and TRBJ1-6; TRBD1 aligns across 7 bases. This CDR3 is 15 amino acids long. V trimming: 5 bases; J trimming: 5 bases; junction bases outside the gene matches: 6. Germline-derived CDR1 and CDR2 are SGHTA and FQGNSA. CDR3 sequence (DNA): TGTGCCAGCAGCGCATTTACAGGGGATAATTCACCCCTCCACTTT. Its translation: CASSAFTGDNSPLHF.

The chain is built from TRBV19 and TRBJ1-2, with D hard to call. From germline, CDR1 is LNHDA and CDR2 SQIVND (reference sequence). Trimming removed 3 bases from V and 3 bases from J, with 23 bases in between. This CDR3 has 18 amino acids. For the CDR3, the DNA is TGTGCCAGTAGTATCAAAACCCTGTCTGGGAGGGAGTACTATGGCTACACCTTC. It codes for CASSIKTLSGREYYGYTF.

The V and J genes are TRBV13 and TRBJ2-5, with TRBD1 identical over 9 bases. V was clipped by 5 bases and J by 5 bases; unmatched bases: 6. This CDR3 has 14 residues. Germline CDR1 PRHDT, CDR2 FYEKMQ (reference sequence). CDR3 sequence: CASSRGQGRETQYF. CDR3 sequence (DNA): TGTGCCAGCAGCCGGGGACAGGGAAGGGAGACCCAGTACTTC.

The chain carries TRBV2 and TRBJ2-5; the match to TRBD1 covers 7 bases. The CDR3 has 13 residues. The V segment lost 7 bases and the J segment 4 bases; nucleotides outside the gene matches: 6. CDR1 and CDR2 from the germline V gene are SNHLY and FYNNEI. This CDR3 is CASTWTGGETQYF. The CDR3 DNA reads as TGTGCCAGCACTTGGACAGGAGGAGAGACCCAGTACTTC. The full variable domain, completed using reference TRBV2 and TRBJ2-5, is EPEVTQTPSHQVTQMGQEVILRCVPISNHLYFYWYRQILGQKVEFLVSFYNNEISEKSEIFDDQFSVERPDGSNFTLKIRSTKLEDSAMYFCASTWTGGETQYFGPGTRLLVL.

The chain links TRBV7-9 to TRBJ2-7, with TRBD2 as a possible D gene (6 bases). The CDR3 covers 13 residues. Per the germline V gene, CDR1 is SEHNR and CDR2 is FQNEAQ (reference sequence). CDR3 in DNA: TGTTCCAGCAGCCGGGGGAGCGGATACGAGCAGTACGTC. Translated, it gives CSSSRGSGYEQYV.

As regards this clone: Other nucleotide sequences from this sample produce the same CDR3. The CDR3 DNA reads TGTGCCACCAGCAGAGACAGGGTACAGCCCCAGCATTTT. The encoded protein is CATSRDRVQPQHF. The rearrangement uses TRBV15 and TRBJ1-5, with D maybe TRBD1 (5 bases). CDR3 length equals 13 residues. Trimming took 0 bases from V and 7 from J, leaving 7 bases between them. CDR1 LNHNV and CDR2 YYDKDF come from the germline V gene (reference sequence).

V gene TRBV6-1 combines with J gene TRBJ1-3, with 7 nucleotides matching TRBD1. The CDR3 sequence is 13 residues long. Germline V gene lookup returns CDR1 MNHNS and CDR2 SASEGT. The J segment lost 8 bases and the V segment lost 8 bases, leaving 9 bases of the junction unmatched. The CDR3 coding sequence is TGTGCCAGCCTTGGACAGGAGTCGTACACCATATATTTT. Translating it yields CASLGQESYTIYF.

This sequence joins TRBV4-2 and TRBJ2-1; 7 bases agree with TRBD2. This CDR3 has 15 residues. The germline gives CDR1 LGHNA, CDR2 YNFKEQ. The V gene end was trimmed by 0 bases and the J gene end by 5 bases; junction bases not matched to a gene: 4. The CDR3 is CASSQDLLANNEQFF. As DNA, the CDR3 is TGTGCCAGCAGCCAAGATCTACTAGCGAACAATGAGCAGTTCTTC.

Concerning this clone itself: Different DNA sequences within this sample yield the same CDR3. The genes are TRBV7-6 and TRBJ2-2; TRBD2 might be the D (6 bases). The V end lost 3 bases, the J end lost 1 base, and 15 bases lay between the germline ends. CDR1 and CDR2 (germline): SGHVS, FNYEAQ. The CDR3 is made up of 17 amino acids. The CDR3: CASSLPRGRGNTGELFF. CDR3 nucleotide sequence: TGTGCCAGCAGCTTGCCGCGGGGACGAGGGAACACCGGGGAGCTGTTTTTT.

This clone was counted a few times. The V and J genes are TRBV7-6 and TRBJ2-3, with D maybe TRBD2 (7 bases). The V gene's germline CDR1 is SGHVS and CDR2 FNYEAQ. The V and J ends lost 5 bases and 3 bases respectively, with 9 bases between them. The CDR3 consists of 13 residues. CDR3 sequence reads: CASSGGATDTQYF. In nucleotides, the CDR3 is TGTGCCAGCAGCGGGGGGGCGACAGATACGCAGTATTTT.

The CDR3 reads CASSLAMNTEAFF. The CDR3 region has the DNA TGTGCCAGCAGCTTAGCTATGAACACTGAAGCTTTCTTT. The chain joins TRBV7-6 to TRBJ1-1; D is unclear. Per germline, CDR1 SGHVS and CDR2 FNYEAQ. CDR3 length: 13 amino acids. The ends were cut back, 0 bases at V and 0 bases at J, with 2 bases in the middle.

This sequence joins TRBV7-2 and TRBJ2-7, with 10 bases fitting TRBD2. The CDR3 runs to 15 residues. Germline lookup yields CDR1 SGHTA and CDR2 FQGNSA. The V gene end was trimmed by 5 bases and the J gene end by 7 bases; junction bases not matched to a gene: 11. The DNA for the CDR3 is TGTGCCAGCAGCCCGACCAGCGGGGGGGCCGGGGAGCAGTACTTC. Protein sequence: CASSPTSGGAGEQYF.

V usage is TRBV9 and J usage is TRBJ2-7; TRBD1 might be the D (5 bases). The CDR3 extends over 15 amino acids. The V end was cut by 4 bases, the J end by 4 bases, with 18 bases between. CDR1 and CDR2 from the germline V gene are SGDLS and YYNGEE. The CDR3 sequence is CASSTQDTLAYEQYV. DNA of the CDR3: TGTGCCAGCAGCACCCAGGACACCCTTGCATACGAGCAGTACGTC.

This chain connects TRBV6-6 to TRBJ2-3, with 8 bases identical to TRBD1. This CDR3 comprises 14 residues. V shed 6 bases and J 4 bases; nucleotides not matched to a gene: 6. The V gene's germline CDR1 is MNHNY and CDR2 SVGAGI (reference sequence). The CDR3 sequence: CASRTTGVPDTQYF. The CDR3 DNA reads TGTGCCAGCAGAACGACAGGGGTCCCAGATACGCAGTATTTT.